Listed below are T cell receptor beta chains from one sample, sequenced in a study of blood T cell repertoires in COVID-19. Assay used: immunoSEQ multiplex PCR; TCRdb lists only in-frame clones, some missing. Of 100,000 or so clones detected, about 82% appear once; the ten largest clones hold about an eighth. Specimen: peripheral blood. All receptors derive from a man between 50 and 59 years old with active or convalescent COVID-19. The CDR3 runs from the conserved cysteine through the conserved F or W. Fields, in order: J gene, D gene, clone size, V gene, CDR3 DNA, CDR3 protein. A D gene is named only where the DNA matches it firmly. Some rows mark clone size as missing; the rest say once, few, many or name a class of expanded clone.

j_call: TRBJ1-1; d_call: -; clone_size: -; v_call: TRBV13; cdr3_nt: TGTGCCAGCAGCTTAGGCCAGTCGAACACTGAAGCTTTCTTT; cdr3_aa: CASSLGQSNTEAFF
j_call: TRBJ2-2; d_call: TRBD1; clone_size: once; v_call: TRBV11-2; cdr3_nt: TGTGCCAGCAGCAAGACAGGGTCGGACACCGGGGAGCTGTTTTTT; cdr3_aa: CASSKTGSDTGELFF
j_call: TRBJ2-1; d_call: TRBD2; clone_size: -; v_call: TRBV9; cdr3_nt: TGTGCCAGCAGCGTAAACGAGGGACTAGCTATCGGTGAGCAGTTCTTC; cdr3_aa: CASSVNEGLAIGEQFF
j_call: TRBJ1-5; d_call: TRBD1; clone_size: -; v_call: TRBV27; cdr3_nt: TGTGCCAGCAGTCAAAACAGGGGGGATCAGCCCCAGCATTTT; cdr3_aa: CASSQNRGDQPQHF
j_call: TRBJ2-5; d_call: -; clone_size: -; v_call: TRBV2; cdr3_nt: TGTGCCAGCAGCGGGGGACAGCAAGAGACCCAGTACTTC; cdr3_aa: CASSGGQQETQYF
j_call: TRBJ2-7; d_call: -; clone_size: -; v_call: TRBV2; cdr3_nt: TGTGCCAGCGGGGAGCGGGTCTCCTACGAGCAGTACTTC; cdr3_aa: CASGERVSYEQYF
j_call: TRBJ1-3; d_call: -; clone_size: -; v_call: TRBV5-1; cdr3_nt: TGCGCCAGCAGCGCGACCGGGAGCATCTCTGGAAACACCATATATTTT; cdr3_aa: CASSATGSISGNTIYF
j_call: TRBJ2-5; d_call: -; clone_size: -; v_call: TRBV7-9; cdr3_nt: TGTGCCAGCAGCCATTTGGACTTTCAAGAGACCCAGTACTTC; cdr3_aa: CASSHLDFQETQYF
j_call: TRBJ2-3; d_call: -; clone_size: once; v_call: TRBV24-1; cdr3_nt: TGTGCCACCAGTGAAAGACCGGGACTGGGGCCTGATACGCAGTATTTT; cdr3_aa: CATSERPGLGPDTQYF
j_call: TRBJ1-2; d_call: TRBD1; clone_size: few; v_call: TRBV15; cdr3_nt: TGTGCCACCAGCAGAGACAGGGGGCATGATGGCTACACCTTC; cdr3_aa: CATSRDRGHDGYTF
j_call: TRBJ1-5; d_call: TRBD1; clone_size: -; v_call: TRBV5-1; cdr3_nt: TGCGCCAGCAGCCGGACAGGGGAAGACAATCAGCCCCAGCATTTT; cdr3_aa: CASSRTGEDNQPQHF
j_call: TRBJ2-2; d_call: TRBD1; clone_size: -; v_call: TRBV19; cdr3_nt: TGTGCCAGTAGTACCTTACAGGGGCCCGGGGAGCTGTTTTTT; cdr3_aa: CASSTLQGPGELFF
j_call: TRBJ2-7; d_call: TRBD2; clone_size: -; v_call: TRBV5-1; cdr3_nt: TGCGCCAGCAGCACAGGACTAGCGGTTTCCTACGAGCAGTACTTC; cdr3_aa: CASSTGLAVSYEQYF
j_call: TRBJ2-1; d_call: TRBD2; clone_size: -; v_call: TRBV5-1; cdr3_nt: TGCGCCAGCAGGTCACTAGCGGGAGGTGTGGGTGAGCAGTTCTTC; cdr3_aa: CASRSLAGGVGEQFF
j_call: TRBJ2-5; d_call: TRBD1; clone_size: -; v_call: TRBV24-1; cdr3_nt: TGTGCCACCAGTGCTACAAACAGGGGGCTTCAAGAGACCCAGTACTTC; cdr3_aa: CATSATNRGLQETQYF
j_call: TRBJ2-3; d_call: TRBD2; clone_size: -; v_call: TRBV2; cdr3_nt: TGTGCCAGCAGACCCGGGACTAGCGGGAGGGCCGGCACAGATACGCAGTATTTT; cdr3_aa: CASRPGTSGRAGTDTQYF
j_call: TRBJ2-4; d_call: TRBD1; clone_size: -; v_call: TRBV3-1/TRBV3-2; cdr3_nt: TGTGCCAGCAGCCAAGACCGGACAGGGGGGAACATTCAGTACTTC; cdr3_aa: CASSQDRTGGNIQYF
j_call: TRBJ1-5; d_call: TRBD1; clone_size: -; v_call: TRBV7-6; cdr3_nt: TGTGCCAGCAGCTTAGTGGGGAACAGGGGTTCCCAGCCCCAGCATTTT; cdr3_aa: CASSLVGNRGSQPQHF
j_call: TRBJ2-4; d_call: -; clone_size: -; v_call: TRBV7-4; cdr3_nt: TGTGCCAGCAGCTTCTGGCTAGCCAAAAACATTCAGTACTTC; cdr3_aa: CASSFWLAKNIQYF
j_call: TRBJ2-1; d_call: TRBD2; clone_size: -; v_call: TRBV18; cdr3_nt: TGTGCCAGCTCACCTCTCCCAGCGGGAGCTGGTGAGCAGTTCTTC; cdr3_aa: CASSPLPAGAGEQFF
j_call: TRBJ2-1; d_call: TRBD2; clone_size: -; v_call: TRBV18; cdr3_nt: TGTGCCAGCTCATCGACTAGCGGGAGTTTCGATGAGCAGTTCTTC; cdr3_aa: CASSSTSGSFDEQFF
j_call: TRBJ1-1; d_call: -; clone_size: -; v_call: TRBV7-2; cdr3_nt: TGTGCCAGCAGCAAACTTACCTCGCCGGTTAAAGCTTTCTTT; cdr3_aa: CASSKLTSPVKAFF
j_call: TRBJ2-1; d_call: TRBD2; clone_size: -; v_call: TRBV3-1/TRBV3-2; cdr3_nt: TGTGCCAGCAGCCGAGGGAGCGGGAGGGCCAGTGAGCAGTTCTTC; cdr3_aa: CASSRGSGRASEQFF
j_call: TRBJ1-5; d_call: -; clone_size: few; v_call: TRBV5-1; cdr3_nt: TGCGCCAGCAGCGCCGGACAGAATCAGCCCCAGCATTTT; cdr3_aa: CASSAGQNQPQHF
j_call: TRBJ1-1; d_call: TRBD1; clone_size: -; v_call: TRBV19; cdr3_nt: TGTGCCAGCCGGGACAGGGAATGGACTGAAGCTTTCTTT; cdr3_aa: CASRDREWTEAFF
j_call: TRBJ1-1; d_call: TRBD1; clone_size: -; v_call: TRBV12-3/TRBV12-4; cdr3_nt: TGTGCCAGCAGTTTCCGACAGGGGATTGAAGCTTTCTTT; cdr3_aa: CASSFRQGIEAFF
j_call: TRBJ1-1; d_call: -; clone_size: -; v_call: TRBV7-9; cdr3_nt: TGTGCCAGCAGCTTAGCCGGGTACACTGAAGCTTTCTTT; cdr3_aa: CASSLAGYTEAFF
j_call: TRBJ2-2; d_call: TRBD2; clone_size: -; v_call: TRBV6-5; cdr3_nt: TGTGCCAGCAGTTGGGGGGGAAACACCGGGGAGCTGTTTTTT; cdr3_aa: CASSWGGNTGELFF
j_call: TRBJ1-2; d_call: TRBD1; clone_size: few; v_call: TRBV9; cdr3_nt: TGTGCCAGCAGCCCGAACCTAGGACAGGGCTTTAAAGGCTACACCTTC; cdr3_aa: CASSPNLGQGFKGYTF
j_call: TRBJ1-6; d_call: -; clone_size: few; v_call: TRBV19; cdr3_nt: TGTGCCAGTAGTATAGAGCCACAGAATAATTCACCCCTCCACTTT; cdr3_aa: CASSIEPQNNSPLHF
j_call: TRBJ2-3; d_call: TRBD2; clone_size: -; v_call: TRBV5-1; cdr3_nt: TGCGCCAGCAGCTTGCCTAGCGGATCCTCGGGAGATACGCAGTATTTT; cdr3_aa: CASSLPSGSSGDTQYF
j_call: TRBJ1-4; d_call: -; clone_size: -; v_call: TRBV21-1; cdr3_nt: TGTGCCAGCAGCAAAAGACAGGGTTCTCAAGAAAAACTGTTTTTT; cdr3_aa: CASSKRQGSQEKLFF
j_call: TRBJ2-2; d_call: TRBD2; clone_size: -; v_call: TRBV5-4; cdr3_nt: TGTGCCAGCAAGCGGGGGGCGGACACCGGGGAGCTGTTTTTT; cdr3_aa: CASKRGADTGELFF
j_call: TRBJ2-7; d_call: -; clone_size: -; v_call: TRBV19; cdr3_nt: TGTGCCAGTAGTGTCGAGACACCCTCCTACGAGCAGTACTTC; cdr3_aa: CASSVETPSYEQYF
j_call: TRBJ2-1; d_call: TRBD2; clone_size: -; v_call: TRBV12-5; cdr3_nt: TGTGCTAGTGAGACTAGCGGGTACAATGAGCAGTTCTTC; cdr3_aa: CASETSGYNEQFF
j_call: TRBJ2-1; d_call: TRBD1; clone_size: once; v_call: TRBV18; cdr3_nt: TGTGCCAGCTCCCCCGCGTCCGGGACAGACTACAATGAGCAGTTCTTC; cdr3_aa: CASSPASGTDYNEQFF
j_call: TRBJ2-7; d_call: TRBD2; clone_size: -; v_call: TRBV7-8; cdr3_nt: TGTGCCAGCAGCGCACCTAGGACTAGCGGGAGGCGCGTCTACGAGCAGTACTTC; cdr3_aa: CASSAPRTSGRRVYEQYF
j_call: TRBJ2-1; d_call: TRBD2; clone_size: -; v_call: TRBV30; cdr3_nt: TGTGCCGGAGGGAGCGGGAGGGCCGATGAGCAGTTCTTC; cdr3_aa: CAGGSGRADEQFF
j_call: TRBJ1-1; d_call: -; clone_size: -; v_call: TRBV2; cdr3_nt: TGTGCCAGCATGAGAATGAACACTGAAGCTTTCTTT; cdr3_aa: CASMRMNTEAFF
j_call: TRBJ2-7; d_call: -; clone_size: -; v_call: TRBV6-5; cdr3_nt: TGTGCCAGCAGGCCTTCTAGGACACCAACCTACGAGCAGTACTTC; cdr3_aa: CASRPSRTPTYEQYF
j_call: TRBJ2-2; d_call: TRBD2; clone_size: once; v_call: TRBV9; cdr3_nt: TGTGCCAGCAGCCCCCTAGCGGGAGGAAATACCGGGGAGCTGTTTTTT; cdr3_aa: CASSPLAGGNTGELFF
j_call: TRBJ1-2; d_call: TRBD1; clone_size: -; v_call: TRBV24-1; cdr3_nt: TGTGCCACCAGTGACTCTACGGGACAGTTATATGGCTACACCTTC; cdr3_aa: CATSDSTGQLYGYTF
j_call: TRBJ2-3; d_call: -; clone_size: -; v_call: TRBV21-1; cdr3_nt: TGTGCCAGCAGCGTCACCCAAGCGGACCTTCACACAGATACGCAGTATTTT; cdr3_aa: CASSVTQADLHTDTQYF
j_call: TRBJ2-1; d_call: TRBD2; clone_size: -; v_call: TRBV5-5; cdr3_nt: TGTGCCAGCAGCCGGAACTCGGGACTAGCGGACAATGAGCAGTTCTTC; cdr3_aa: CASSRNSGLADNEQFF
j_call: TRBJ2-1; d_call: -; clone_size: -; v_call: TRBV19; cdr3_nt: TGTGCCAGTAGTATGCGGTCTAGGTTTGGCTACAATGAGCAGTTCTTC; cdr3_aa: CASSMRSRFGYNEQFF
j_call: TRBJ2-3; d_call: -; clone_size: -; v_call: TRBV30; cdr3_nt: TGTGCCTGGAGTCTCCCTATGTCAGATACGCAGTATTTT; cdr3_aa: CAWSLPMSDTQYF
j_call: TRBJ2-5; d_call: TRBD2; clone_size: -; v_call: TRBV5-4; cdr3_nt: TGTGCCAGCAGCTTACGTAGGACTAGCGGGGCGGAGACCCAGTACTTC; cdr3_aa: CASSLRRTSGAETQYF
j_call: TRBJ1-6; d_call: -; clone_size: -; v_call: TRBV11-3; cdr3_nt: TGTGCCAGCAGCTTAGGATCAGAAAATTCACCCCTCCACTTT; cdr3_aa: CASSLGSENSPLHF
j_call: TRBJ2-5; d_call: -; clone_size: -; v_call: TRBV4-1; cdr3_nt: TGCGCCAGCAGCCAAGCGGGGGTTGCAGAGACCCAGTACTTC; cdr3_aa: CASSQAGVAETQYF
j_call: TRBJ2-5; d_call: -; clone_size: -; v_call: TRBV6-5; cdr3_nt: TGTGCCAGCAGGGCGGGCCCCGAAGAGACCCAGTACTTC; cdr3_aa: CASRAGPEETQYF
j_call: TRBJ2-2; d_call: TRBD2; clone_size: -; v_call: TRBV30; cdr3_nt: TGTGCCTGGAGAACTAGCGTTCTAACCGGGGAGCTGTTTTTT; cdr3_aa: CAWRTSVLTGELFF
j_call: TRBJ2-1; d_call: TRBD2; clone_size: -; v_call: TRBV5-1; cdr3_nt: TGCGCCAGCAGCTTTGGACTAGCGGGAGGGCCGTACAATGAGCAGTTCTTC; cdr3_aa: CASSFGLAGGPYNEQFF
j_call: TRBJ2-3; d_call: -; clone_size: -; v_call: TRBV6-5; cdr3_nt: TGTGCCAGCATCCCCGGGGGCAGGGGGACAGATACGCAGTATTTT; cdr3_aa: CASIPGGRGTDTQYF
j_call: TRBJ2-1; d_call: TRBD2; clone_size: -; v_call: TRBV5-1; cdr3_nt: TGCGCCAGCAGCCCGGGACTAGCGGGGTACAATGAGCAGTTCTTC; cdr3_aa: CASSPGLAGYNEQFF
j_call: TRBJ2-7; d_call: TRBD1; clone_size: -; v_call: TRBV28; cdr3_nt: TGTGCCAGCAGTTTATCCCAGGGGGCGGTGGACGAGCAGTACTTC; cdr3_aa: CASSLSQGAVDEQYF
j_call: TRBJ2-1; d_call: -; clone_size: -; v_call: TRBV5-6; cdr3_nt: TGTGCCAGCAGCTTTGTCTTGGCGGGGGCTCAGTTCTTC; cdr3_aa: CASSFVLAGAQFF
j_call: TRBJ2-5; d_call: TRBD2; clone_size: once; v_call: TRBV7-8; cdr3_nt: TGTGCCAGCAGCTCCGCCGGGGCGGGAGGGCAAGAGACCCAGTACTTC; cdr3_aa: CASSSAGAGGQETQYF